Included here is one TCR beta chain sequence, with context. Its antigen is as yet unknown. The CDR3 is made up of 14 amino acids. From germline, CDR1 is MDHEN and CDR2 SYDVKM. Trimming stripped 7 bases from V and 0 bases from J, with 12 bases between. The PCR ran on 60 Vbeta and 13 Jbeta primers. The assay was immunoSEQ multiplex PCR, and TCRdb's table has in-frame clones only and misses some. The sample comprises roughly 100,000 clones, roughly 13% of which are singletons, and approximately 15% rests with the top ten. The data stem from a study of cytomegalovirus exposure and HLA in healthy donors. Findings and limits, study-wide: It was in a later analysis that TCR association rates were seen to vary by HLA locus, highest for DRB1 and lowest for HLA-C. TRBV6-2, TRBV6-3 and other indistinguishable V segments were excluded.

Sample: PBMCs. This receptor was obtained from a man aged 40-49 years in good health and CMV-seropositive. V gene TRBV28 combines with J gene TRBJ1-2; D might be TRBD1 (5 bases). CDR3 sequence (DNA): TGTGCCAGCATCTCGGGACTAACTAACTATGGCTACACCTTC. This encodes CASISGLTNYGYTF.